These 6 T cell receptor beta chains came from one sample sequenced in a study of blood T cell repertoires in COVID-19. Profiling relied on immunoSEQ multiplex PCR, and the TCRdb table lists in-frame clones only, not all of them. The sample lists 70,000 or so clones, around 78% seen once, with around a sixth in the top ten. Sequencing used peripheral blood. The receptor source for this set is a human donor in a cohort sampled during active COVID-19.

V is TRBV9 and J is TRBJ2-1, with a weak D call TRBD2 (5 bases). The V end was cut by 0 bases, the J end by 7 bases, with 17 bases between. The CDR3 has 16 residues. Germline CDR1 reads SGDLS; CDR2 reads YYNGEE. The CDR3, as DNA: TGTGCCAGCAGCGTAGACCCATCGGGGTTGTTGAATGAGCAGTTCTTC. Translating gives CASSVDPSGLLNEQFF.

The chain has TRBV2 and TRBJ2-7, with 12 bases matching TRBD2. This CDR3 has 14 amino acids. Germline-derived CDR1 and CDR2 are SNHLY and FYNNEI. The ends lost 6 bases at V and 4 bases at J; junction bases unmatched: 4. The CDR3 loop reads CASRTSGSFYEQYF. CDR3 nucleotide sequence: TGTGCCAGCAGGACTAGCGGGAGTTTTTACGAGCAGTACTTC.

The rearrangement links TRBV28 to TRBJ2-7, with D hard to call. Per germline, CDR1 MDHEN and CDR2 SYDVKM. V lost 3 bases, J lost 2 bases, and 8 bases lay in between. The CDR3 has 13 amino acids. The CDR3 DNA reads TGTGCCAGCAGTTTGAAACTACCCTACGAGCAGTACTTC. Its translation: CASSLKLPYEQYF.

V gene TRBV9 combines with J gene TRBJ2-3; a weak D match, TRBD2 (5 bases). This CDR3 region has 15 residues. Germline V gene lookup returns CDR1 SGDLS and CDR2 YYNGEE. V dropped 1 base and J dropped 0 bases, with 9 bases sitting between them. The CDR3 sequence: CASSVRGLSTDTQYF. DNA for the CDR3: TGTGCCAGCAGCGTACGAGGGTTAAGCACAGATACGCAGTATTTT. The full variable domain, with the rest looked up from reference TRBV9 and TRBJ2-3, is DSGVTQTPKHLITATGQRVTLRCSPRSGDLSVYWYQQSLDQGLQFLIQYYNGEERAKGNILERFSAQQFPDLHSELNLSSLELGDSALYFCASSVRGLSTDTQYFGPGTRLTVL.

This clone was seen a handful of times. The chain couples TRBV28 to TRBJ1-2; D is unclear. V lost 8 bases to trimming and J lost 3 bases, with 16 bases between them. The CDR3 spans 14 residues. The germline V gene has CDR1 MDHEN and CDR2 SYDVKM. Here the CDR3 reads CASVSPSGYYGYTF. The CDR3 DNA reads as TGTGCCAGCGTGAGCCCCTCAGGATACTATGGCTACACCTTC.

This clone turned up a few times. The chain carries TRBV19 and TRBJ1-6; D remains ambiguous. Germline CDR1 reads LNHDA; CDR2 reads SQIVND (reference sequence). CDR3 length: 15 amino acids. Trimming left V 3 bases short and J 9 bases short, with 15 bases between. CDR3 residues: CASSIAGLESSPLHF. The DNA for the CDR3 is TGTGCCAGTAGTATTGCAGGCCTTGAAAGTTCACCCCTCCACTTT.